Listed here are 10 T cell receptor beta chains from one sample, sequenced in a study of T cell responses to AZD1222 COVID-19 vaccine. Measured with immunoSEQ multiplex PCR; TCRdb has only the in-frame clones, and not every one. This sample yields roughly 110,000 clones, of which about 90% are seen a single time; approximately 5% belongs to the top ten. Sequencing used peripheral blood, obtained on day 0 of AZD1222 vaccination. The receptors come from an adult in good health.

The chain is built from TRBV27 and TRBJ2-5; D is unresolved. Trimming removed 2 bases at V and 6 bases at J, with 10 bases between. CDR3 size: 13 residues. Germline values: CDR1 MNHEY, CDR2 SMNVEV (reference sequence). This chain's CDR3 is CASSLNFEKTQYF. The CDR3 DNA sequence: TGTGCCAGCAGTTTAAATTTTGAAAAGACCCAGTACTTC.

The gene calls are TRBV11-2 and TRBJ2-1; possible D gene TRBD2, 7 bases. The CDR3 consists of 17 residues. The germline V and J ends were trimmed by 4 bases and 0 bases, with 16 bases remaining between them. Germline V gene lookup returns CDR1 SGHAT and CDR2 FQNNGV. In DNA, the CDR3 is TGTGCCAGCAGCTACCGCGGGGGCCCTATCTCCTACAATGAGCAGTTCTTC. Residues: CASSYRGGPISYNEQFF.

The chain has TRBV3-1 (or the pseudogene TRBV3-2) and TRBJ1-5; possible D gene TRBD1, 6 bases. Germline V gene data show CDR1 as LGHDT and CDR2 as YNNKEL (reference sequence). Between the trimmed V and J ends, which lost 1 base and 0 bases, there was a span of 19 bases. This CDR3 has 19 amino acids. CDR3 region: CASSQGRGRGDRSNQPQHF. In DNA, the CDR3 is TGTGCCAGCAGCCAAGGAAGGGGGAGGGGGGACCGTAGCAATCAGCCCCAGCATTTT.

This clone was detected only a few times. The J gene is TRBJ2-2, the V gene TRBV7-9, with unresolved D. The CDR3 has 12 amino acids. Looked up from germline, CDR1 is SEHNR and CDR2 is FQNEAQ (reference sequence). V dropped 10 bases and J dropped 4 bases, with 10 bases sitting between them. The CDR3 loop reads CATPNLTGELFF. The CDR3 DNA reads TGTGCCACCCCTAATCTCACCGGGGAGCTGTTTTTT.

The chain links TRBV5-1 to TRBJ2-7; D is ambiguous. The germline V gene encodes CDR1 SGHRS and CDR2 YFSETQ. This CDR3 region has 14 residues. The germline V and J ends were trimmed by 0 bases and 2 bases, with 9 bases remaining between them. CDR3 nucleotides: TGCGCCAGCAGCTTGGACTGGGGTACCTACGAGCAGTACTTC. It specifies CASSLDWGTYEQYF.

This chain links TRBV9 with TRBJ2-3; TRBD1 aligns across 12 bases. The CDR3 totals 14 residues. Unmatched junction bases numbered 3, after V lost 3 bases and J lost 7 bases. CDR1 SGDLS and CDR2 YYNGEE come from the germline V gene. CDR3 coding DNA: TGTGCCAGCAGCGGAGGGACAGGGGGCCATACGCAGTATTTT. It yields the protein CASSGGTGGHTQYF. The full variable domain, completed using reference TRBV9 and TRBJ2-3, is DSGVTQTPKHLITATGQRVTLRCSPRSGDLSVYWYQQSLDQGLQFLIQYYNGEERAKGNILERFSAQQFPDLHSELNLSSLELGDSALYFCASSGGTGGHTQYFGPGTRLTVL.

In its sample, this clone was seen once. V and J are TRBV10-1 and TRBJ2-1, with 10 nucleotides matching TRBD2. Looked up from germline, CDR1 is WNHNN and CDR2 is SYGVQD (reference sequence). Germline trimming cut 0 bases from V and 3 bases from J; bases unmatched to any gene: 14. This CDR3 has 20 residues. The CDR3, as DNA: TGCGCCAGCAGTGAGTCGGCTAGCGGGAGCCCAACCGATAACTACAATGAGCAGTTCTTC. It translates to CASSESASGSPTDNYNEQFF.

J is TRBJ1-4 and V is TRBV4-3; 7 nucleotides align to TRBD1. V dropped 1 base and J dropped 8; count of bases not matched to a gene: 4. The CDR3 is made up of 14 amino acids. Germline assignment: CDR1 LGHNA and CDR2 YSLEER. In DNA, the CDR3 is TGCGCCAGCAGCCAAGTGCGGACAGGCGAAAAACTGTTTTTT. Amino acid sequence: CASSQVRTGEKLFF.

In its sample, this clone was seen once. The chain is built from TRBV25-1 and TRBJ2-5; D gene uncertain. V lost 2 bases, J lost 2 bases, and 15 bases lay in between. Germline V CDR1 and CDR2: MGHDK, SYGVNS. This CDR3 is 16 amino acids long. CDR3 coding DNA: TGTGCCAGCAGTGAACGATTTGTGGTCAGGCAAGAGACCCAGTACTTC. Residues: CASSERFVVRQETQYF.

V usage is TRBV11-3 and J usage is TRBJ2-1; TRBD2 aligns across 8 bases. CDR1 and CDR2 from the germline V gene are SGHNT and YENEEA. V lost 3 bases and J lost 9; bases outside the gene matches: 4. The CDR3 is made up of 13 amino acids. The CDR3 reads CASSLRGEGEQFF. The CDR3 nucleotides read TGTGCCAGCAGCTTGCGGGGGGAAGGTGAGCAGTTCTTC.